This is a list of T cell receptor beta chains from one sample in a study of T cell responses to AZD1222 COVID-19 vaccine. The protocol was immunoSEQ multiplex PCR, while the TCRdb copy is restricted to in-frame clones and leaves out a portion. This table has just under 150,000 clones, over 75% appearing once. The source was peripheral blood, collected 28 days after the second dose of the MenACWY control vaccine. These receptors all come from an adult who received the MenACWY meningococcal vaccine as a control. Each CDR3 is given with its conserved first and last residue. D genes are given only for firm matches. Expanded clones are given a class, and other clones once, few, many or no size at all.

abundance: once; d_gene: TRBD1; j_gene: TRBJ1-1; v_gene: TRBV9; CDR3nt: TGTGCCAGCAGCGTCGGGACAGGGGGCGTGGGCACTGAAGCTTTCTTT; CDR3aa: CASSVGTGGVGTEAFF
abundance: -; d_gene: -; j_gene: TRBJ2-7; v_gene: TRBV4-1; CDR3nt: TGCGCCAGCAGCCAAGTAGGGACACTCGCCTACGAGCAGTACTTC; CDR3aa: CASSQVGTLAYEQYF
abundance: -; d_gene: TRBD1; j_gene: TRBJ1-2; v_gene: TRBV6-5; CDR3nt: TGTGCCAGCAGTTCATCGGACAGGGCCGCCTATGGCTACACCTTC; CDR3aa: CASSSSDRAAYGYTF
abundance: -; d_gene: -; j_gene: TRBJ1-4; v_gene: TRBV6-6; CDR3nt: TGTGCCAGCACCGACGTTGGGGGCGGGGATGAAAAACTGTTTTTT; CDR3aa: CASTDVGGGDEKLFF
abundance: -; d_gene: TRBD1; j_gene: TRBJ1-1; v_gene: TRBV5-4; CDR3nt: TGTGCCAGCAGCTCCGGGACAGGGGATTATAACACTGAAGCTTTCTTT; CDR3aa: CASSSGTGDYNTEAFF
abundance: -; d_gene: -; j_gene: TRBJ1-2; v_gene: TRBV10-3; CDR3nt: TGTGCCATCCCTACCGAGGACGGAAACTATGGCTACACCTTC; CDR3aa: CAIPTEDGNYGYTF
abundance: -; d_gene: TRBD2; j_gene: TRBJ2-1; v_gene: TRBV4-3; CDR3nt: TGCGCCAGCAGCCAAGACCGGGGGGGCCTCGATGAGCAGTTCTTC; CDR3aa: CASSQDRGGLDEQFF
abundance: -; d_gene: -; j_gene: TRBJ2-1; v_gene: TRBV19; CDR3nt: TGTGCCAGTAGTATCCTCACCGGTCCCCTCAATGAGCAGTTCTTC; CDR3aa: CASSILTGPLNEQFF
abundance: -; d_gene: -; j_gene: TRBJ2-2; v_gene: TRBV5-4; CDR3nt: TGTGCCAGCAGCTTGGCGACGGCGGCCGGGGAGCTGTTTTTT; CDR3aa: CASSLATAAGELFF
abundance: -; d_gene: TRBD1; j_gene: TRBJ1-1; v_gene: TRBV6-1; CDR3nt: TGTGCCAGCAGTGATGTAAGGACGACAGGGGGCGAAAAGGAAGCTTTCTTT; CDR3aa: CASSDVRTTGGEKEAFF
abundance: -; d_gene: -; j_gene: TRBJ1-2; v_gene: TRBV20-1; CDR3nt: TGCAGTGCTAGCGGGACCGGCTACACCTTC; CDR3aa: CSASGTGYTF
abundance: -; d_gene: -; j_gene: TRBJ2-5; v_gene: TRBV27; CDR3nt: TGTGCCAGATTCTCTAGGGCCGAGACCCAGTACTTC; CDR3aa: CARFSRAETQYF
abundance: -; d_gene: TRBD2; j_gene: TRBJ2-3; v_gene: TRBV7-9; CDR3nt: TGTGCCAGCAGCCCTCCCCAGGCAGGGAGGGTGGATACGCAGTATTTT; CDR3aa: CASSPPQAGRVDTQYF
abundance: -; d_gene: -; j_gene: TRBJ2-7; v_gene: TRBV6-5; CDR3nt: TGTGCCAGCAGTTACGTCGGACATTACTACGAGCAGTACTTC; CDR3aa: CASSYVGHYYEQYF
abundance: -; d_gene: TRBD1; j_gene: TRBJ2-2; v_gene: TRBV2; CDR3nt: TGTGCCAGCAACGAGGACAGGGGGTGGGCCGGGGAGCTGTTTTTT; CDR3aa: CASNEDRGWAGELFF
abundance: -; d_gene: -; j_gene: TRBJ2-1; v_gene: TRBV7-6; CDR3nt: TGTGCCAGCAGCCAAGACAGTTACAATGAGCAGTTCTTC; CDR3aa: CASSQDSYNEQFF
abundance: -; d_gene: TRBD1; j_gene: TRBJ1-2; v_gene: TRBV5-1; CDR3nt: TGCGCCAGCCGGACCTTACAGGGGGACTATGGCTACACCTTC; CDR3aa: CASRTLQGDYGYTF
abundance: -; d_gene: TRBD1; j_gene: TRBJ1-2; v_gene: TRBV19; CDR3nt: TGTGCCAGTAGTCGCGGACAGGCGGCCTCTAACTATGGCTACACCTTC; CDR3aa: CASSRGQAASNYGYTF
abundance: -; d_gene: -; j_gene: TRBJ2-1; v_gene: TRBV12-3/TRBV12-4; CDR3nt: TGTGCCAGCAGTTTTTCTCCCTACAATGAGCAGTTCTTC; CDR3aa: CASSFSPYNEQFF
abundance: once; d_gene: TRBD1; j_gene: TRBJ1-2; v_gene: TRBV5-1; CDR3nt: TGCGCCAGCAGCACCGGACAGGGGATAGGTGGCTACACCTTC; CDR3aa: CASSTGQGIGGYTF